The clone carrying this T cell receptor beta chain was detected a few times. Its matching antigen is unknown. The data were obtained in a study of identical twins. Study-level results: Invariant MAIT and iNKT cells may have partly biased zero-insertion analyses.

The CDR3 contains 13 residues. Germline CDR1 DFQATT, CDR2 SNEGSKA (reference sequence). The trim removed 6 bases at V and 4 bases at J, leaving 3 bases unmatched. TCRdb redid the calling of the 5' RACE reads with MiXCR, one entry per CDR3 protein. Among 520,000 or so distinct CDR3 sequences listed, approximately 22% were seen once. In addition, the sample was reused for a study of T cells expressing NK-cell markers. That study reports: Eight donors were sequenced, of whom seven were HCMV-seropositive, while the remaining one was HCMV-seronegative.

This rearrangement joins TRBV20-1 to TRBJ2-7; 13 bases line up with TRBD2. This sequence originates from a young woman in good health. The sequenced material came from CD4+ T cells sorted from blood. The CDR3 reads CSAGTSGKYEQYF. In nucleotides, the CDR3 is TGCAGTGCAGGGACTAGCGGGAAGTACGAGCAGTACTTC.